A single sample gave rise to the 30 T cell receptor beta chains below, sequenced in a study of T cells in Graves' hyperthyroidism and ophthalmopathy (dated by TCRdb to about 2019). Library preparation employed multiplex PCR. TCRdb records Illumina HiSeq 2000 as the sequencer. The TCR beta CDR3 regions were amplified from RNA transcripts. The TCR CDR3 was subjected to a first round of RT-PCR using the HTBI primer set and the Qiagen OneStep RT-PCR kit. TCRdb redid the processing of the public reads, applying fastp at Q25 and MiXCR, and retained in-frame beta chains. Rows matching on CDR3 protein sequence are summarized as one entry with the most common DNA and genes. This sample lists 640,000 or so distinct CDR3 sequences; roughly 15% were detected once. The top ten hold about 4.5% of the sample. The specimen was blood. The receptors were sampled from a woman aged 40 to 50 with Graves' ophthalmopathy.

This clonotype has at least ten counts. V usage is TRBV28 and J usage is TRBJ1-5; the match to TRBD1 covers 11 bases. The CDR3 loop spans 18 amino acids. CDR1 is MDHEN and CDR2 is SYDVKM in the germline V gene. The trim removed 0 bases at V and 2 bases at J, leaving 6 bases unmatched. This chain's CDR3 is CASSLWGTGGSGNQPQHF. The CDR3 region has the DNA TGTGCCAGCAGTTTATGGGGGACAGGGGGATCGGGCAATCAGCCCCAGCATTTT.

This clonotype was seen repeatedly, ten times or more. The rearrangement links TRBV6-5 to TRBJ1-1, with no clear D. The V end was cut by 0 bases, the J end by 3 bases, with 5 bases between. The CDR3 loop spans 13 amino acids. Germline lookup yields CDR1 MNHEY and CDR2 SVGAGI. The CDR3 loop reads CASSYSRDTEAFF. CDR3 DNA: TGTGCCAGCAGTTACTCGAGGGACACTGAAGCTTTCTTT.

In its sample, this clonotype was seen many times. The chain is built from TRBV19 and TRBJ2-5; D gene unclear. Trimming took 5 bases from V and 5 from J, leaving 12 bases between them. CDR3 length: 13 amino acids. Germline CDR1 LNHDA, CDR2 SQIVND (reference sequence). The CDR3 here is CASSGQYDETQYF. The CDR3 DNA follows: TGTGCCAGTAGTGGGCAGTATGACGAGACCCAGTACTTC.

The gene calls are TRBV5-1 and TRBJ2-6; the D gene is possibly TRBD1 (6 bases). The CDR3 contains 17 residues. Germline CDR1 reads SGHRS; CDR2 reads YFSETQ. V was trimmed by 3 bases and J by 2 bases, leaving 15 bases between them. The CDR3 protein is CASSYPDSLTGANVLTF. The CDR3 DNA reads TGCGCCAGCAGCTACCCGGACAGTTTGACTGGGGCCAACGTCCTGACTTTC.

This clonotype was found a few times. This chain connects TRBV18 to TRBJ1-2; D might be TRBD1 (5 bases). V gave up 4 bases and J gave up 2 bases, with 23 bases separating them. CDR3 length equals 18 residues. The V gene's germline CDR1 is KGHSH and CDR2 LQKENI. The CDR3 bases are TGTGCCAGCTCACAAGTCCAGGGAGTCAGTTTATTGAACTATGGCTACACCTTC. This translates into CASSQVQGVSLLNYGYTF.

This clonotype was recorded at least ten times. The CDR3: CASSFGDNEYEQYF. CDR3 bases: TGTGCCAGCAGTTTTGGGGACAACGAATACGAGCAGTACTTC. The chain carries TRBV12-3 or TRBV12-4 and TRBJ2-7, with D possibly TRBD1 on 6 matching bases. Deletions cut 3 bases from V and 4 bases from J, with 13 bases between. The CDR3 contains 14 residues.

The chain links TRBV7-2 to TRBJ2-5; 7 nucleotides align to TRBD1. The CDR3 consists of 13 residues. After removal of 11 bases from V and 4 bases from J, the junction contained 10 bases not matched to a gene. The germline gives CDR1 SGHTA, CDR2 FQGNSA. CDR3 sequence (DNA): TGTGCCTCTACCGTAGGGGGCGGAGAGACCCAGTACTTC. Translation: CASTVGGGETQYF.

There are many counts of this clonotype. The chain recombines TRBV12-3 or TRBV12-4 with TRBJ1-1, with D possibly TRBD1 on 5 matching bases. The CDR3 has 15 amino acids. The germline V and J ends were trimmed by 2 bases and 7 bases, with 17 bases remaining between them. CDR3 DNA sequence: TGTGCCAGCAGTTTATTGGGGGGGGAAGGGTATGAAGCTTTCTTT. Encoded protein: CASSLLGGEGYEAFF.

The gene calls are TRBV6-5 and TRBJ1-2; D is uncertain. There are 16 residues in the CDR3. V lost 3 bases and J 1 base, leaving 15 bases between the germline ends. CDR1 MNHEY and CDR2 SVGAGI come from the germline V gene. The CDR3, as DNA: TGTGCCAGCAGTTATTTATCACGGGCCCATAACTATGGCTACACCTTC. Translation gives CASSYLSRAHNYGYTF.

There are many counts of this clonotype. This chain links TRBV2 with TRBJ2-6; 7 bases are a match to TRBD1. The CDR3 sequence is 15 residues long. The V and J ends lost 6 bases and 3 bases, in that order; junction bases with no gene match: 5. Germline V gene lookup returns CDR1 SNHLY and CDR2 FYNNEI. The CDR3 region is CASSAQGVGANVLTF. The CDR3 DNA follows: TGTGCCAGCAGCGCCCAGGGGGTTGGGGCCAACGTCCTGACTTTC.

This clonotype was seen many times. This chain joins TRBV5-1 and TRBJ2-6; 9 nucleotides match TRBD1. The CDR3 totals 18 residues. Per the germline V gene, CDR1 is SGHRS and CDR2 is YFSETQ. Unmatched junction bases numbered 6, after V lost 0 bases and J lost 2 bases. CDR3 region: CASSLGDRVNTGANVLTF. CDR3 coding DNA: TGCGCCAGCAGCTTGGGGGACAGGGTGAACACTGGGGCCAACGTCCTGACTTTC. The full variable domain, with the rest looked up from reference TRBV5-1 and TRBJ2-6, is KAGVTQTPRYLIKTRGQQVTLSCSPISGHRSVSWYQQTPGQGLQFLFEYFSETQRNKGNFPGRFSGRQFSNSRSEMNVSTLELGDSALYLCASSLGDRVNTGANVLTFGAGSRLTVL.

This clonotype was picked up many times. This sequence joins TRBV6-1 and TRBJ2-7; a weak D match, TRBD2 (5 bases). V lost 1 base and J lost 5, with 9 bases in between. Germline loops: CDR1 MNHNS, CDR2 SASEGT. CDR3 length: 13 residues. The CDR3 DNA sequence: TGTGCCAGCAGTGAAGGCGTTAGCGACGAGCAGTACTTC. Encoded protein: CASSEGVSDEQYF.

The chain's CDR3 is CAVMGVNQPQHF. CDR3 bases: TGTGCCGTTATGGGGGTGAACCAGCCCCAGCATTTT. The chain is built from TRBV6-2 or TRBV6-3 and TRBJ1-5; perhaps TRBD1 as D (5 bases). This CDR3 region has 12 residues. Germline CDR1 MNHEY, CDR2 SVGEGT. Trimming left V 11 bases short and J 7 bases short, with 15 bases between.

As to this clonotype: A much larger clone differs from this one at a single base, so this may be a read error. No conserved phenylalanine or tryptophan ends this CDR3, so it is likely a read error. The rearrangement joins TRBV27 to TRBJ1-1; D possibly corresponds to TRBD1 (5 bases). Germline V CDR1 and CDR2: MNHEY, SMNVEV (reference sequence). Trimming pared 5 bases from V and 4 bases from J, leaving 11 bases between. The CDR3 loop spans 13 amino acids. CDR3 in DNA: TGTGCCAGCAGTGACAGACGGGGCACTGAAGCTTTCCTT. Amino acids: CASSDRRGTEAFL.

This clonotype was observed at least ten times. This rearrangement joins TRBV29-1 to TRBJ1-1; D is perhaps TRBD1 (5 bases). The CDR3 consists of 13 residues. The V end lost 0 bases, the J end lost 4 bases, and 9 bases lay between the germline ends. Germline CDR1 is SQVTM and CDR2 is ANQGSEA. The DNA for the CDR3 is TGCAGCGTTGAAGATGGGGGGGGCACTGAAGCTTTCTTT. It encodes CSVEDGGGTEAFF.

This clonotype was observed many times. The chain employs TRBV6-2 or TRBV6-3 and TRBJ2-7; tentative D call: TRBD2 (6 bases). This CDR3 has 14 residues. Trimming cost V 6 bases and J 4 bases, with 16 bases left between them. Germline V gene sequence: CDR1 MNHEY, CDR2 SVGEGT. The CDR3 spells CASRLEEGIYEQYF. In DNA form, the CDR3 reads TGTGCCAGCAGACTAGAGGAGGGGATTTACGAGCAGTACTTC.

This clonotype was counted a single time. The rearrangement uses TRBV10-2 and TRBJ2-7, with 7 positions matching TRBD1. The CDR3 is 14 amino acids. The V segment lost 0 bases and the J segment 3 bases; nucleotides outside the gene matches: 2. Germline-derived CDR1 and CDR2 are WSHSY and SAAADI. CDR3 in amino acids: CASSESRDSYEQYF. The CDR3 DNA follows: TGCGCCAGCAGTGAGTCGAGGGACAGCTACGAGCAGTACTTC.

This clonotype turned up a few times. Possible read error: a much larger clone is one base away. This CDR3 is CASSSDTGTTAKNIQYF. The CDR3 DNA reads as TGTGCCAGCAGCTCTGACACCGGGACCACAGCCAAAAACATTCAGTACTTC. The chain employs TRBV7-2 and TRBJ2-4; perhaps D is TRBD1 or TRBD2 (5 bases each). The V end lost 4 bases, the J end lost 0 bases, and 16 bases lay between the germline ends. CDR3 length: 17 amino acids. The germline gives CDR1 SGHTA, CDR2 FQGNSA.

V and J are TRBV11-2 and TRBJ2-7, with TRBD1 matching over 8 bases. Trimming cost V 7 bases and J 0 bases; bases outside gene matches: 11. Looked up from germline, CDR1 is SGHAT and CDR2 is FQNNGV. The CDR3 spans 16 residues. For the CDR3, the DNA is TGTGCCAGCATCCCAGGGGGCGAGCGGAGCTCCTACGAGCAGTACTTC. Translated, it gives CASIPGGERSSYEQYF.

This clonotype was counted at least ten times. The chain combines TRBV20-1 with TRBJ1-1, with 7 bases aligning to TRBD1. Germline CDR1 DFQATT, CDR2 SNEGSKA (reference sequence). The CDR3 covers 13 residues. Germline trimming cut 5 bases from V and 5 bases from J; bases unmatched to any gene: 8. DNA for the CDR3: TGCAGTGCTGGACAGGCCGTTGATACTGAAGCTTTCTTT. Translating it yields CSAGQAVDTEAFF.

The chain employs TRBV19 and TRBJ1-2; D ambiguous. Trimming took off 7 bases at V and 4 bases at J, with 13 bases between the two ends. The CDR3 contains 13 residues. Germline V CDR1 and CDR2: LNHDA, SQIVND (reference sequence). The CDR3 loop reads CASKIPGTYGYTF. CDR3 bases: TGTGCCAGTAAAATTCCAGGCACCTATGGCTACACCTTC.

V and J are TRBV5-5 and TRBJ2-7; TRBD1 aligns across 7 bases. V shed 0 bases and J 3 bases; nucleotides not matched to a gene: 6. CDR1 SGHKS and CDR2 YYEKEE come from the germline V gene (reference sequence). CDR3 length: 15 residues. In DNA, the CDR3 is TGTGCCAGCAGCTTGGCACAGGGGCATTTCTACGAGCAGTACTTC. Protein sequence: CASSLAQGHFYEQYF. Based on the CDR3 plus reference TRBV5-5 and TRBJ2-7, the full variable domain is DAGVTQSPTHLIKTRGQQVTLRCSPISGHKSVSWYQQVLGQGPQFIFQYYEKEERGRGNFPDRFSARQFPNYSSELNVNALLLGDSALYLCASSLAQGHFYEQYFGPGTRLTVT.

The chain combines TRBV11-1 with TRBJ2-5; perhaps D is TRBD1 or TRBD2 (5 bases each). Germline-derived CDR1 and CDR2 are SGHAT and FQDESV (reference sequence). The CDR3 has 15 residues. Trimming removed 5 bases from V and 3 bases from J, with 16 bases in between. CDR3 residues: CASSNIRDGEETQYF. CDR3 coding DNA: TGTGCCAGCAGCAACATCCGGGACGGCGAAGAGACCCAGTACTTC.

The genes are TRBV28 and TRBJ2-5; TRBD2 aligns across 8 bases. V lost 5 bases, J lost 6 bases, and 2 bases stayed unmatched. The CDR3 extends over 12 amino acids. Germline V lookup: CDR1 MDHEN, CDR2 SYDVKM. The CDR3 DNA sequence: TGTGCCAGCAGTGTAGCGGGACAGACCCAGTACTTC. Translated: CASSVAGQTQYF. The whole variable domain, remainder taken from reference TRBV28 and TRBJ2-5, is DVKVTQSSRYLVKRTGEKVFLECVQDMDHENMFWYRQDPGLGLRLIYFSYDVKMKEKGDIPEGYSVSREKKERFSLILESASTNQTSMYLCASSVAGQTQYFGPGTRLLVL.

The chain employs TRBV20-1 and TRBJ2-4, with 9 nucleotides matching TRBD2. Unmatched junction bases numbered 11, after V lost 0 bases and J lost 8 bases. CDR1 and CDR2 from the germline V gene are DFQATT and SNEGSKA (reference sequence). The CDR3 loop spans 16 amino acids. The CDR3 region is CSARDWGASGNDIQYF. The CDR3 region has the DNA TGCAGTGCTAGAGACTGGGGGGCTAGCGGGAATGACATTCAGTACTTC.

The chain combines TRBV7-2 with TRBJ2-5; no definite D call. The ends were cut back, 0 bases at V and 6 bases at J, with 14 bases in the middle. The CDR3 runs to 15 residues. Germline lookup yields CDR1 SGHTA and CDR2 FQGNSA. The CDR3 reads CASSLAQVIGQTQYF. The CDR3, as DNA: TGTGCCAGCAGCTTAGCGCAGGTCATTGGGCAGACCCAGTACTTC. Full variable domain (remainder filled in from reference TRBV7-2 and TRBJ2-5): GAGVSQSPSNKVTEKGKDVELRCDPISGHTALYWYRQSLGQGLEFLIYFQGNSAPDKSGLPSDRFSAERTGGSVSTLTIQRTQQEDSAVYLCASSLAQVIGQTQYFGPGTRLLVL.

The gene calls are TRBV20-1 and TRBJ2-7, with no clear D. The V and J ends lost 0 bases and 0 bases respectively, with 15 bases between them. The CDR3 is 16 residues long. Germline CDR1 reads DFQATT; CDR2 reads SNEGSKA (reference sequence). The CDR3 loop is CSARDMVGWDSYEQYF. CDR3 in DNA: TGCAGTGCTAGAGATATGGTTGGATGGGACTCCTACGAGCAGTACTTC.

There are a few counts of this clonotype. This chain uses TRBV2 with TRBJ2-7, with D possibly matching TRBD2 (5 bases). Germline lookup yields CDR1 SNHLY and CDR2 FYNNEI. The CDR3 runs 13 residues. The ends were cut back, 6 bases at V and 5 bases at J, with 14 bases in the middle. CDR3 in DNA: TGTGCCAGCAGAGAAAGACTATTCAACGAGCAGTACTTC. It encodes CASRERLFNEQYF.

The gene calls are TRBV4-3 and TRBJ1-2; 9 bases align to TRBD1. The CDR3 covers 15 residues. The V segment lost 0 bases and the J segment 6 bases; nucleotides outside the gene matches: 5. Germline assignment: CDR1 LGHNA and CDR2 YSLEER. The CDR3 loop reads CASSQEWGQGDGYTF. The DNA of the CDR3 is TGCGCCAGCAGCCAAGAATGGGGACAGGGCGATGGCTACACCTTC.

This clonotype appeared many times. This chain links TRBV30 with TRBJ1-1; no clear D gene. From germline, CDR1 is GTSNPN and CDR2 SVGIG (reference sequence). This CDR3 contains 14 residues. V was cut by 0 bases and J by 6 bases, with 14 bases left in between. This chain's CDR3 is CAWSVRAVEAEAFF. CDR3 nucleotides: TGTGCCTGGAGTGTACGCGCAGTTGAGGCTGAAGCTTTCTTT.